This TCR beta chain was found in a study of T cell responses to AZD1222 COVID-19 vaccine. The table came from immunoSEQ multiplex PCR; TCRdb's copy has only in-frame clones and leaves some out. The data contain about 110,000 clones, roughly 90% of them singletons. CDR3 size: 16 residues. Trimming left V 1 base short and J 0 bases short, with 14 bases between. Germline V lookup: CDR1 SQVTM, CDR2 ANQGSEA. The gene calls are TRBV29-1 and TRBJ2-3; a weak D match, TRBD2 (6 bases). The sequences come from peripheral blood, collected 28 days after the second AZD1222 dose. This TCR derives from an adult who received the AZD1222 COVID-19 vaccine. In DNA form, the CDR3 reads TGCAGCGTTGAAGGGTTGGGGGGATCTAGCACAGATACGCAGTATTTT. This sequence encodes CSVEGLGGSSTDTQYF.